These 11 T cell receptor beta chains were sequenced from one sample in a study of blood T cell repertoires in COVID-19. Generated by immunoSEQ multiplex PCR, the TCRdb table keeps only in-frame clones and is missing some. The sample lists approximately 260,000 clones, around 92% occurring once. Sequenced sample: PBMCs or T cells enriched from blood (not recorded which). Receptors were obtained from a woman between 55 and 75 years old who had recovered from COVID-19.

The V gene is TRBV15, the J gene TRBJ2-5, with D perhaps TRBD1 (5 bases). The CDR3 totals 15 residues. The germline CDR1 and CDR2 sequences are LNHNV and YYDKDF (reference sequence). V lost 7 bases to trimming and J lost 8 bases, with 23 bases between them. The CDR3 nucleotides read TGTGCCACCATCCTCCTAGGAGACAGCCCAGAAACCCAGTACTTC. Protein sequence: CATILLGDSPETQYF.

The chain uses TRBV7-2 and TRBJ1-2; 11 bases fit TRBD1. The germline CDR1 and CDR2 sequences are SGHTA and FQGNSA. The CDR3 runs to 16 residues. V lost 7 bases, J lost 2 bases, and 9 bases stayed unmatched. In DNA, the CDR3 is TGTGCCAGCACCGGGAGCCGGGACAGGGGGAACTATGGCTACACCTTC. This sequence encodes CASTGSRDRGNYGYTF.

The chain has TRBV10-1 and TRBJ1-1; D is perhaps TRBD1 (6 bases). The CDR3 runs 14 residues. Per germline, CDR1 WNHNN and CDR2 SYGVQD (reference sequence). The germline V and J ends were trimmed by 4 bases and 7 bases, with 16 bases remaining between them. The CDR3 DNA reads TGCGCCAGCAGTGTAGGCGGGGGGCGAGGTGAAGCTTTCTTT. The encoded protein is CASSVGGGRGEAFF.

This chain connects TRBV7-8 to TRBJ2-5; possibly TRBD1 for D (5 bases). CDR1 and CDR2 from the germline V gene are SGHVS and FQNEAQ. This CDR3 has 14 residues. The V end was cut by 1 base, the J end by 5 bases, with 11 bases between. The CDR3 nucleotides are TGTGCCAGCAGCTTAGTGATGGGGCTGGAGACCCAGTACTTC. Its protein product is CASSLVMGLETQYF. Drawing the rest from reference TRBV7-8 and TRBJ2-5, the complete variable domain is GAGVSQSPRYKVAKRGQDVALRCDPISGHVSLFWYQQALGQGPEFLTYFQNEAQLDKSGLPSDRFFAERPEGSVSTLKIQRTQQEDSAVYLCASSLVMGLETQYFGPGTRLLVL.

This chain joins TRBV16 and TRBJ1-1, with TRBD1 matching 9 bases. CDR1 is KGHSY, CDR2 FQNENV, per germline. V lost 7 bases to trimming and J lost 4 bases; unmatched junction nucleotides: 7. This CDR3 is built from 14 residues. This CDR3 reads CASIETGGSTEAFF. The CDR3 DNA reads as TGTGCCAGCATCGAGACAGGGGGGAGCACTGAAGCTTTCTTT.

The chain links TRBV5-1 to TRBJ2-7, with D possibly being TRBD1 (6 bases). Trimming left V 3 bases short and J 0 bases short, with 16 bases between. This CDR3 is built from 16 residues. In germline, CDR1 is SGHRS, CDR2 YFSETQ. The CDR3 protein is CASSYSDRRSSYEQYF. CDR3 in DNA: TGCGCCAGCAGCTACTCCGACAGGAGGAGCTCCTACGAGCAGTACTTC.

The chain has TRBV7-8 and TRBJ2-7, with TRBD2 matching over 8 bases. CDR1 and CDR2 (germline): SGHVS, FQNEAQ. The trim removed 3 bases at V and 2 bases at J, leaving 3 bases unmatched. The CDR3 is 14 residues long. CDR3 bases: TGTGCCAGCAGCTTCCTAGCGGGTACCTACGAGCAGTACTTC. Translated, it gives CASSFLAGTYEQYF.

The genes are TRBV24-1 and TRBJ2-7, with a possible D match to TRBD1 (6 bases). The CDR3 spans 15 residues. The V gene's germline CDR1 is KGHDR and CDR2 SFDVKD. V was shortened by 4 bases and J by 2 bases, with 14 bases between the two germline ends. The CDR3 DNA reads TGTGCCACCAGTGACCCGGAGACAGGCGCCTACGAGCAGTACTTC. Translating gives CATSDPETGAYEQYF.

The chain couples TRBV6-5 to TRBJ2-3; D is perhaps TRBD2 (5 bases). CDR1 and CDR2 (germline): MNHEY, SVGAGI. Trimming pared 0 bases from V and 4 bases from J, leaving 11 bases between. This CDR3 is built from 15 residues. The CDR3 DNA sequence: TGTGCCAGCAGTTACTCAGAGGGCGCGCCAGATACGCAGTATTTT. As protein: CASSYSEGAPDTQYF.

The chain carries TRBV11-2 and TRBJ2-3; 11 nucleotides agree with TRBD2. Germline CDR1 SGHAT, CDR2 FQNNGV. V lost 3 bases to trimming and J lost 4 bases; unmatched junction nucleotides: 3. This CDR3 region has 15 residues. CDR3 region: CASSFPSGGSDTQYF. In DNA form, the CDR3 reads TGTGCCAGCAGCTTTCCTAGCGGGGGGTCAGATACGCAGTATTTT.

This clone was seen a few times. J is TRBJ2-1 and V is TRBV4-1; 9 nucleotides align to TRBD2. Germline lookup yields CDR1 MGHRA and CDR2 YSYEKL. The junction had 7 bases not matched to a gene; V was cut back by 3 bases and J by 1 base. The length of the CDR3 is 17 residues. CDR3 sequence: CASSQIPSGGSYNEQFF. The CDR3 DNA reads TGCGCCAGCAGCCAGATTCCGAGCGGGGGGTCCTACAATGAGCAGTTCTTC.